This TCR beta chain derives from a study of T cell responses to AZD1222 COVID-19 vaccine. General study points: White British people made up most donors, females outnumbered males, and clonal diversity was possibly underestimated. Seropositive at baseline were only a handful of AZD1222 recipients. Spike was spanned by vaccine-associated CD4 TCRs, with dominance at 160-218 and 743-854.

The data were produced by immunoSEQ multiplex PCR, yet TCRdb's version contains in-frame clones alone and is incomplete. The data hold approximately 28,000 clones, with roughly 90% observed a single time. Second-dose timings of about 4 or about 12 weeks were pooled. CDR3 length: 12 amino acids. With V trimmed by 6 bases and J by 3 bases, 2 bases remained unmatched. As to this clone: Its specificity is not known.

The origin of this receptor is an adult who received the AZD1222 COVID-19 vaccine. The genes are TRBV23-1 and TRBJ2-7; 7 bases match TRBD1. TRBV23-1 is annotated as an ORF whose role is uncertain. The specimen comprised peripheral blood, sampled 28 days after the second AZD1222 dose. The CDR3 region is CASRQGIYEQYF. CDR3 in DNA: TGCGCCAGCAGACAGGGGATCTACGAGCAGTACTTC.